The clone carrying this TCR beta chain was seen repeatedly, ten times or more. Its cognate antigen is unknown. TCRdb called the reads again in MiXCR, with one record for every CDR3 protein. The table has 510,000 or so distinct CDR3 sequences, more than 20% seen once. The data belong to a study of T cell repertoires in cytomegalovirus infection. For the study at large: Public TCR beta signatures marked donors with CMV infection and the matching HLA. Study-level points and caveats: In two of eight donors, the top clonotype was HLA-C-restricted CMV-specific. Based on cumulative public TCR beta family frequency, carriers of CMV plus the relevant HLA were identified.

The CDR3 is made up of 15 amino acids. Germline CDR1 and CDR2: SGHTA and FQGNSA. The V gene end was trimmed by 5 bases and the J gene end by 5 bases; junction bases not matched to a gene: 9. The clonotype comes from a human donor in good health (CMV status not recorded). Some clones in this sample may be carry-over from other donors' samples. The chain recombines TRBV7-2 with TRBJ2-1; 7 nucleotides agree with TRBD1. The material sequenced was PBMCs. CDR3 sequence: CASSQMGQQHNEQFF. CDR3 sequence (DNA): TGTGCCAGCAGCCAGATGGGACAGCAACACAATGAGCAGTTCTTC.